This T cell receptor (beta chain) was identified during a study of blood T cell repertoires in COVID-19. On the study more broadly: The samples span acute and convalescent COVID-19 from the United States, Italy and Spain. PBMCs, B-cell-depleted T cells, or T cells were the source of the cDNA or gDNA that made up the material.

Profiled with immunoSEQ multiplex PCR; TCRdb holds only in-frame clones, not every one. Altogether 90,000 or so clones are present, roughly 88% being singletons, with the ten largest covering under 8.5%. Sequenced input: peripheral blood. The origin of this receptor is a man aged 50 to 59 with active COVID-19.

The CDR3 spells CASSFGQAWSNQPQHF. As DNA, the CDR3 is TGTGCCAGCAGCTTCGGACAGGCTTGGAGCAATCAGCCCCAGCATTTT. The rearrangement uses TRBV5-6 and TRBJ1-5; 7 bases agree with TRBD1. Trimming took 2 bases from V and 1 from J; bases not matched to a gene: 6. Germline V gene sequence: CDR1 SGHDT, CDR2 YYEEEE. The CDR3 length is 16 residues.